The clone carrying this T cell receptor beta chain was counted a single time. Terminally differentiated effector memory CD45RA+ cells were excluded by CCR7 positive selection of CD45RO-negative cells. The CDR3 sequence is 13 residues long. V was trimmed by 2 bases and J by 5 bases, leaving 7 bases between them. Germline CDR1 PRHDT, CDR2 FYEKMQ (reference sequence). This entry comes from a study of shared clonotypes between healthy human individuals. Produced via immunoSEQ multiplex PCR; TCRdb's table is partial and in-frame only. Of millions of clones in the sample, about 95% were seen once. Specimen: naive CD8+ T cells sorted from blood. The receptor comes from a man younger than 35 in good health. The chain combines TRBV13 with TRBJ2-1; D is ambiguous. The CDR3 region has the DNA TGTGCCAGCAGCTTAAACCGACACAATGAGCAGTTCTTC. As protein: CASSLNRHNEQFF.